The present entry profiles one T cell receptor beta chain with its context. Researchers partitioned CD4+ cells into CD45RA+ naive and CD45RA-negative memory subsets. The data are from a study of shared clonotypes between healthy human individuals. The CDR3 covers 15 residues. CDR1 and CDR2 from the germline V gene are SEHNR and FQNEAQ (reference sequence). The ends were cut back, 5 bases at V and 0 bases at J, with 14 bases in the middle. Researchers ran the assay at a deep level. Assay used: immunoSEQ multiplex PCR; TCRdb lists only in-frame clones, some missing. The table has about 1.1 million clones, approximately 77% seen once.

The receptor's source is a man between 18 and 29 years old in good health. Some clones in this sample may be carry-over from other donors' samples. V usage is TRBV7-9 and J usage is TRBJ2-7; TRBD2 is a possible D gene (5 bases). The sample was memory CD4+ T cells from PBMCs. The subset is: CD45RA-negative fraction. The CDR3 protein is CASSPRVGSSYEQYF. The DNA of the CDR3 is TGTGCCAGCAGCCCGAGGGTAGGGAGCTCCTACGAGCAGTACTTC.